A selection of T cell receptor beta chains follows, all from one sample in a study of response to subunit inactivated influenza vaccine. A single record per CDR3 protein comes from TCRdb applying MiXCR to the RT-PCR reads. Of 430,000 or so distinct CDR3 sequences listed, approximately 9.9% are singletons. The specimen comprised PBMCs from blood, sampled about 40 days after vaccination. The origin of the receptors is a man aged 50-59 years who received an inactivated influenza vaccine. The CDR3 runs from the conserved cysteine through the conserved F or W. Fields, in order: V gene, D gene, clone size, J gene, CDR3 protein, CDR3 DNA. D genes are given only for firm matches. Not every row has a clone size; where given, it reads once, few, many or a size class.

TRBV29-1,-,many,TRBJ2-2,CSVYFPHRVSGELFF,TGCAGCGTCTACTTTCCCCACAGGGTGAGCGGGGAGCTGTTTTTT
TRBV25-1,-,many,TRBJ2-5,CASQGLLETQYF,TGTGCCAGTCAGGGTTTGCTAGAGACCCAGTACTTC
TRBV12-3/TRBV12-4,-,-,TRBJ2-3,CASSRGGLLIDTQYF,TGTGCCAGCAGCCGAGGCGGGCTCTTAATAGATACGCAGTATTTT
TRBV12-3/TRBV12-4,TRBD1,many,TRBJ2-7,CASSPDRGLSYEQYF,TGTGCCAGCAGCCCGGACAGGGGGCTATCCTACGAGCAGTACTTC
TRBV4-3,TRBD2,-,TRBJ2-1,CASSQDSIGRGDYNEQFF,TGCGCCAGCAGCCAAGATAGCATTGGGCGGGGGGACTACAATGAGCAGTTCTTC
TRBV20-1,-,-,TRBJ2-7,CSARVTSYEQYF,TGCAGTGCTAGAGTTACTTCCTACGAGCAGTACTTC
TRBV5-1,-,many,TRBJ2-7,CASLPGGSGHSYEQYF,TGCGCCAGCCTCCCCGGTGGGAGCGGGCACTCCTACGAGCAGTACTTC
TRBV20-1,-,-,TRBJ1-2,CSARLPSQPNYGYTF,TGCAGTGCTAGGTTGCCATCGCAGCCTAACTATGGCTACACCTTC
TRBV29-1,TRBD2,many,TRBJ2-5,CSVEVPAGETQYF,TGCAGCGTTGAGGTGCCAGCGGGGGAAACCCAGTACTTC
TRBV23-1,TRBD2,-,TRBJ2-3,CASSQSQLAGGQKLEDTQYF,TGCGCCAGCAGTCAATCGCAACTAGCGGGAGGGCAAAAGTTAGAGGATACGCAGTATTTT
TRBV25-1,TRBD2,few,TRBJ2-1,CASRESGRYRNEQFF,TGTGCCAGCAGAGAAAGCGGGAGGTATCGAAATGAGCAGTTCTTC
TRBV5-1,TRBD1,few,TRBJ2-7,CASSRRTGDEQYF,TGCGCCAGCAGCCGTAGGACAGGGGACGAGCAGTACTTC
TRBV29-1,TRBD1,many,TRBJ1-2,CSATGTANYGYTF,TGCAGCGCCACCGGGACAGCCAACTATGGCTACACCTTC
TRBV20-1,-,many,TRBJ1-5,CSASGAPNQPQHF,TGCAGTGCTAGCGGGGCCCCCAATCAGCCCCAGCATTTT
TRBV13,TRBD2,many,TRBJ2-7,CASSLGQVAGVYEQYF,TGTGCCAGCAGCTTAGGCCAAGTAGCGGGAGTCTACGAGCAGTACTTC
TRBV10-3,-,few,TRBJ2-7,CAIRVQDEQYF,TGTGCCATCAGAGTACAAGACGAGCAGTACTTC
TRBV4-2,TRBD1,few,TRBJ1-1,CASSQAQGGTEAFF,TGTGCCAGCAGCCAGGCCCAGGGGGGCACTGAAGCTTTCTTT
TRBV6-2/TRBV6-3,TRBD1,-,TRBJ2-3,CASSDLQGSSTDTQYF,TGTGCCAGCAGTGACCTACAGGGGTCGTCCACAGATACGCAGTATTTT
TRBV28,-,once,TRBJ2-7,CASKKNTGILYF,TGTGCCAGCAAGAAGAACACAGGTATTCTGTACTTC
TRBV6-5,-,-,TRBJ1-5,CASSSRQWGSQHF,TGTGCCAGCAGTTCCCGTCAGTGGGGGTCCCAGCATTTT
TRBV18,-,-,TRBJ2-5,CASSPAVIQETQYF,TGTGCCAGCTCACCAGCAGTGATACAAGAGACCCAGTACTTC
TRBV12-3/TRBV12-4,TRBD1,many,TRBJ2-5,CASRGTGRETQYF,TGTGCCAGCAGGGGGACAGGGAGAGAGACCCAGTACTTC
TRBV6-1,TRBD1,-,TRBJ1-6,CASRSDRVNSPLHF,TGTGCCAGCAGATCGGACAGGGTTAATTCACCCCTCCACTTT
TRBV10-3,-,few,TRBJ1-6,CAISGGSNNSPLHF,TGTGCCATCAGTGGGGGCAGTAATAATTCACCCCTCCACTTT
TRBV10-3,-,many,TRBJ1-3,CAISESLQGPGNTIYF,TGTGCCATCAGTGAGTCACTACAGGGCCCTGGAAACACCATATATTTT
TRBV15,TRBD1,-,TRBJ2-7,CATRGQGPYEQYF,TGTGCCACCAGGGGACAGGGACCCTACGAGCAGTACTTC
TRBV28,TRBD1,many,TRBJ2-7,CASSYYSRGRDYEQYF,TGTGCCAGCAGTTACTATTCCAGGGGGCGCGACTACGAGCAGTACTTC
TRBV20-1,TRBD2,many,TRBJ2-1,CSARPLAGNYNEQFF,TGCAGTGCTAGACCACTAGCGGGGAATTACAATGAGCAGTTCTTC
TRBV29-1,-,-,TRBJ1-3,CSVRTDAAHGNTIYF,TGCAGCGTTCGGACCGACGCCGCTCATGGAAACACCATATATTTT
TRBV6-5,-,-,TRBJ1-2,CASSPSGVGYTF,TGTGCCAGCAGCCCGTCAGGGGTTGGCTACACCTTC
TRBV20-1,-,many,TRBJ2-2,CSARDHSFNTGELFF,TGCAGTGCTAGAGATCATAGCTTCAACACCGGGGAGCTGTTTTTT
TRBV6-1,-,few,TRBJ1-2,CASSGDGYAGALF,TGTGCCAGCAGCGGGGACGGATACGCCGGTGCCCTCTTC
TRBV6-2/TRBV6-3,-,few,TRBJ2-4,CASRGAENIQYF,TGTGCCAGCAGGGGAGCGGAAAACATTCAGTACTTC
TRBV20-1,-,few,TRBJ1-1,CSALHLPTANTEAFF,TGCAGTGCTCTCCACCTCCCGACAGCAAACACTGAAGCTTTCTTT
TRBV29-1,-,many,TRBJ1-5,CSVEGGHNQPQHF,TGCAGCGTTGAAGGTGGCCACAATCAGCCCCAGCATTTT
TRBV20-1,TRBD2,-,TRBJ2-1,CSARGLARTEQFF,TGCAGTGCTAGAGGACTAGCAAGGACTGAGCAGTTCTTC
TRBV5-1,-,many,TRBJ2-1,CASSNSGTYYNEQFF,TGCGCCAGCAGCAATTCCGGGACATACTACAATGAGCAGTTCTTC
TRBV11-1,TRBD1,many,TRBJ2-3,CASSSGVGQGLKADTQYF,TGTGCCAGCAGCTCCGGGGTAGGACAGGGGCTTAAAGCAGATACGCAGTATTTT
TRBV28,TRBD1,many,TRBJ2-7,CASSLVGTGAEQYF,TGTGCCAGCAGTTTAGTCGGGACAGGGGCCGAGCAGTACTTC
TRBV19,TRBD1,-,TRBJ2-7,CASSTIQGNEQYF,TGTGCCAGTAGTACTATACAGGGGAACGAGCAGTACTTC
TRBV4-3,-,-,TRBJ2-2,CASSQSGGRVTGELIF,TGCGCCAGCAGCCAATCGGGGGGCCGCGTCACCGGGGAGCTGATTTTT
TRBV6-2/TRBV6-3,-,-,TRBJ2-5,CASSYILQETQYF,TGTGCCAGCAGTTACATATTACAAGAGACCCAGTACTTC
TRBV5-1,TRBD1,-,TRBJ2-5,CASSSAGTGAQETQYF,TGCGCCAGCAGCTCCGCTGGGACAGGGGCTCAAGAGACCCAGTACTTC
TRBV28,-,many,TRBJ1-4,CASSPPESRLFF,TGTGCCAGCAGTCCCCCGGAGTCTAGACTGTTTTTT
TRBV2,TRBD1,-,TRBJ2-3,CASRADRGAGQYF,TGTGCCAGCAGAGCCGACAGGGGCGCAGGGCAGTATTTT
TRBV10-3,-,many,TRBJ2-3,CAIKGLSSTDTQYF,TGTGCCATCAAAGGGCTCTCTAGCACAGATACGCAGTATTTT
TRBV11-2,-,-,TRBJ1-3,CASSAELPPGNTIYF,TGTGCCAGCAGCGCAGAACTCCCTCCGGGAAACACCATATATTTT
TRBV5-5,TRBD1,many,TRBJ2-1,CASSLWDRGHLSNEQFF,TGTGCCAGCAGCTTGTGGGACAGGGGCCATCTTTCCAATGAGCAGTTCTTC
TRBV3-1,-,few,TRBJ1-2,CASSQDEEINYGYTF,TGTGCCAGCAGCCAAGATGAGGAAATTAACTATGGCTACACCTTC
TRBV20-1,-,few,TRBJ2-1,CMAGDNEQFF,TGCATGGCCGGCGACAATGAGCAGTTCTTC
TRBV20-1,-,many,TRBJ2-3,CSAKASYWELGTDTQYF,TGCAGTGCCAAGGCATCGTACTGGGAATTAGGCACAGATACGCAGTATTTT
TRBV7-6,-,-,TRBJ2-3,CASSLGWYRGPQGTDTQYF,TGTGCCAGCAGCTTAGGGTGGTATAGAGGACCCCAGGGAACAGATACGCAGTATTTT
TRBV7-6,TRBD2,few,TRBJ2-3,CASSRGLAGEITDTQYF,TGTGCCAGCAGCAGAGGACTAGCGGGAGAGATTACAGATACGCAGTATTTT
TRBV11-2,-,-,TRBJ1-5,CASSQGDGPSNQPQHF,TGTGCCAGCAGCCAAGGGGACGGGCCGAGCAATCAGCCCCAGCATTTT
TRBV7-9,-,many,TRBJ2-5,CASSLIGSQGTQYF,TGTGCCAGCAGCTTAATTGGCTCGCAAGGAACCCAGTACTTC